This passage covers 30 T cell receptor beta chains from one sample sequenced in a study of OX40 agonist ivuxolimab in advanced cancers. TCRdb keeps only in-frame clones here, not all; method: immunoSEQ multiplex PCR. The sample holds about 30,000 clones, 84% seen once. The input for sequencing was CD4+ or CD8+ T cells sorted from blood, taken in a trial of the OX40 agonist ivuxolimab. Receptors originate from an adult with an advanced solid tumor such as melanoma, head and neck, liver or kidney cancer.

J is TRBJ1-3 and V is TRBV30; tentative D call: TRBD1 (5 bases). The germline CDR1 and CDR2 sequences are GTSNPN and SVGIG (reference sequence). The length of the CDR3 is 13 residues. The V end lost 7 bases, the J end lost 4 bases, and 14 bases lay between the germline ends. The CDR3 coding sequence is TGTGCCTCTGGGGCTGCCCAGGGAAACACCATATATTTT. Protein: CASGAAQGNTIYF. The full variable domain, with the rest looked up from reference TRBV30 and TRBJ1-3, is SQTIHQWPATLVQPVGSPLSLECTVEGTSNPNLYWYRQAAGRGLQLLFYSVGIGQISSEVPQNLSASRPQDRQFILSSKKLLLSDSGFYLCASGAAQGNTIYFGEGSWLTVV.

Here the CDR3 DNA reads TGTGCCACCGCCCGGGGACGGATGAACACTGAAGCTTTCTTT. It encodes CATARGRMNTEAFF. The chain is built from TRBV15 and TRBJ1-1; D perhaps matches TRBD1 (5 bases). This CDR3 contains 14 residues. The V gene lost 8 bases and the J gene lost 0 bases, with 13 bases spanning the gap. The V gene's germline CDR1 is LNHNV and CDR2 YYDKDF (reference sequence).

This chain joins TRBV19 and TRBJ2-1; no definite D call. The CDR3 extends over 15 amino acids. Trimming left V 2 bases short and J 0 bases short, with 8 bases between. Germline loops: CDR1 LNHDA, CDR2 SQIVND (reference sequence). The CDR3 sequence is CASSIWQSSYNEQFF. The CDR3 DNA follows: TGTGCCAGTAGTATATGGCAGAGCTCCTACAATGAGCAGTTCTTC.

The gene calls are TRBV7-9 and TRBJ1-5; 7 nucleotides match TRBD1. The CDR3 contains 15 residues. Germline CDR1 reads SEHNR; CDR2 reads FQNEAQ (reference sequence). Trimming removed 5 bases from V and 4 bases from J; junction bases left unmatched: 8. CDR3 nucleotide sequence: TGTGCCAGCAGCCCTTTCCAGGGGGGGAATCAGCCCCAGCATTTT. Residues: CASSPFQGGNQPQHF.

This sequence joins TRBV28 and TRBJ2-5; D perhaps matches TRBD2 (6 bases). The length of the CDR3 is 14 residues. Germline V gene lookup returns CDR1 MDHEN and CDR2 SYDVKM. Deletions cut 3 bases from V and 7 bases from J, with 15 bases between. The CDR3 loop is CASSLGGAGGTQYF. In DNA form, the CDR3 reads TGTGCCAGCAGTTTGGGAGGAGCTGGTGGGACCCAGTACTTC.

This chain's CDR3 is CSVERQGPSRTEAFF. The CDR3 nucleotides are TGCAGCGTTGAAAGACAGGGGCCTTCGAGGACTGAAGCTTTCTTT. This chain uses TRBV29-1 with TRBJ1-1; 8 bases line up with TRBD1. The CDR3 contains 15 residues. V lost 2 bases, J lost 5 bases, and 10 bases stayed unmatched. Germline CDR1 and CDR2: SQVTM and ANQGSEA.

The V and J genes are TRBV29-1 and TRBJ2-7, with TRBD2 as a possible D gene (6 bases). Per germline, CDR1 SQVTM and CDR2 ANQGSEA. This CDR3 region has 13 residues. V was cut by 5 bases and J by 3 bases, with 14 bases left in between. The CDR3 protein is CSVTGLGVYEQYF. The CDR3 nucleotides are TGCAGCGTTACGGGACTTGGGGTCTACGAGCAGTACTTC.

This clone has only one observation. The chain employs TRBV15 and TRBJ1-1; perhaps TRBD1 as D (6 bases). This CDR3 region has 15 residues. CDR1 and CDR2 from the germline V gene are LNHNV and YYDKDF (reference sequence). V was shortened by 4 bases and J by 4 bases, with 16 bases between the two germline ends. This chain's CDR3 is CATSKNREGSTEAFF. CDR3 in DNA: TGTGCCACCAGCAAGAACAGGGAGGGAAGCACTGAAGCTTTCTTT.

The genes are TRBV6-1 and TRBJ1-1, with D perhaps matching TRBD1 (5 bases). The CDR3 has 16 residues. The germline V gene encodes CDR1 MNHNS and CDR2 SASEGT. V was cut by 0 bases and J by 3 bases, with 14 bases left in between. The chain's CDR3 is CASSEASTLGDTEAFF. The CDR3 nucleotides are TGTGCCAGCAGTGAAGCATCGACCCTAGGGGACACTGAAGCTTTCTTT.

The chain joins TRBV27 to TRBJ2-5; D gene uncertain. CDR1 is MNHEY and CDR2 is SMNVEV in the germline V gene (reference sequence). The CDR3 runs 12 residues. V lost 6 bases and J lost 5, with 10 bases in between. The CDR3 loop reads CASSSLSETQYF. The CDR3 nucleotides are TGTGCCAGCAGCTCCCTTTCTGAGACCCAGTACTTC.

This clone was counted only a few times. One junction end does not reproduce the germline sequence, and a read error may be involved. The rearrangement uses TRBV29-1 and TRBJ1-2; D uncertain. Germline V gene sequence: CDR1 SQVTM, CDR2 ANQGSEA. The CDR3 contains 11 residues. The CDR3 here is CSAPLDRLSAF. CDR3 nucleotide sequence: TGCAGCGCCCCATTGGACCGTTTATCAGCCTTC. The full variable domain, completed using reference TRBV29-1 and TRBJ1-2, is SAVISQKPSRDICQRGTSLTIQCQVDSQVTMMFWYRQQPGQSLTLIATANQGSEATYESGFVIDKFPISRPNLTFSTLTVSNMSPEDSSIYLCSAPLDRLSAFGSGTRLTVV.

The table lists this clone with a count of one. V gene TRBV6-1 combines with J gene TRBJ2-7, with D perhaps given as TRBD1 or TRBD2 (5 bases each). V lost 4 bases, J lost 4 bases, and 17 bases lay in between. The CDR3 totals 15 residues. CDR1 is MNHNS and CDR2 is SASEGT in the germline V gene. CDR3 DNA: TGTGCCAGCAGTGGTCGGGACGGACCAACGTACGAGCAGTACTTC. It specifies CASSGRDGPTYEQYF.

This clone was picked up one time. CDR3 sequence reads: CASTDRVNEQFF. As DNA, the CDR3 is TGTGCCAGCACTGACAGGGTTAATGAGCAGTTCTTC. The V gene is TRBV27, the J gene TRBJ2-1; 7 nucleotides line up with TRBD1. The CDR3 sequence is 12 residues long. Germline V lookup: CDR1 MNHEY, CDR2 SMNVEV (reference sequence). Trimming took 7 bases from V and 7 from J; bases not matched to a gene: 4.

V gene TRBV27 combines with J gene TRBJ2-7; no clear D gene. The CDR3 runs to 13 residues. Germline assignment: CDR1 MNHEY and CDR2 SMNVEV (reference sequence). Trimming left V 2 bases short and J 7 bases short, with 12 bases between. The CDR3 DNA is TGTGCCAGCAGTTTAAAACCCTTCCGGGAGCAGTACTTC. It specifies CASSLKPFREQYF.

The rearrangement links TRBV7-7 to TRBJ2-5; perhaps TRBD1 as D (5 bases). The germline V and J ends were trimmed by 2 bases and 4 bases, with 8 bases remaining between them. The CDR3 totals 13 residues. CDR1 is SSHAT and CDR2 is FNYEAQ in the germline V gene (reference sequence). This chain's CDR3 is CASSLQGRETQYF. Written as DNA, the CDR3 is TGTGCCAGCAGCTTACAGGGCCGAGAGACCCAGTACTTC. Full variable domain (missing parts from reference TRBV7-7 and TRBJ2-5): GAGVSQSPRYKVTKRGQDVTLRCDPISSHATLYWYQQALGQGPEFLTYFNYEAQPDKSGLPSDRFSAERPEGSISTLTIQRTEQRDSAMYRCASSLQGRETQYFGPGTRLLVL.

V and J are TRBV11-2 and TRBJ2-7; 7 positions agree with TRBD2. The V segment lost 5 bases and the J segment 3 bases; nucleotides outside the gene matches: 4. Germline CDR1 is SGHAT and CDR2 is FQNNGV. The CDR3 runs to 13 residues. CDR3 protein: CASSPPGGYEQYF. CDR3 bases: TGTGCCAGCAGCCCCCCGGGGGGCTACGAGCAGTACTTC. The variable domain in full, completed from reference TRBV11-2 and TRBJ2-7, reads EAGVAQSPRYKIIEKRQSVAFWCNPISGHATLYWYQQILGQGPKLLIQFQNNGVVDDSQLPKDRFSAERLKGVDSTLKIQPAKLEDSAVYLCASSPPGGYEQYFGPGTRLTVT.

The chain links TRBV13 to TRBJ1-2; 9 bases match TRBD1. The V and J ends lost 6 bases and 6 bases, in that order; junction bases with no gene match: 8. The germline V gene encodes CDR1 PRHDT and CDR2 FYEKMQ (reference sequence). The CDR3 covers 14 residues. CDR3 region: CASRLPGQGNGYTF. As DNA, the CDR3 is TGTGCCAGCAGACTGCCGGGACAGGGCAATGGCTACACCTTC.

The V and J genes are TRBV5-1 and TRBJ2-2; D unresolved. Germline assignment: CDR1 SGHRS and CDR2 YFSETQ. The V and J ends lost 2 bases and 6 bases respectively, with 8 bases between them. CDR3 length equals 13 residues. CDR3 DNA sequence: TGCGCCAGCAGCTTCCACCCTGCCGGGGAGCTGTTTTTT. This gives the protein CASSFHPAGELFF.

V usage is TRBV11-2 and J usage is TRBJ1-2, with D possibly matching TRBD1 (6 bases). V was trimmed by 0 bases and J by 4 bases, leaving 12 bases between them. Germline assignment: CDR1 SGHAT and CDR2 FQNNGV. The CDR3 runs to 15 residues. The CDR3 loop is CASSLERGAGYGYTF. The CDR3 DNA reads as TGTGCCAGCAGCTTAGAGCGGGGGGCGGGCTATGGCTACACCTTC. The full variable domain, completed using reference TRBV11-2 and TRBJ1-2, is EAGVAQSPRYKIIEKRQSVAFWCNPISGHATLYWYQQILGQGPKLLIQFQNNGVVDDSQLPKDRFSAERLKGVDSTLKIQPAKLEDSAVYLCASSLERGAGYGYTFGSGTRLTVV.

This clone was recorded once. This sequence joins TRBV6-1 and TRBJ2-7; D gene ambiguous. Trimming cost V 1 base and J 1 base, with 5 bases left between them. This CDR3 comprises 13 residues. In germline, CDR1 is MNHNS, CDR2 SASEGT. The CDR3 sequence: CASSEDPSYEQYF. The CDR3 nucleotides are TGTGCCAGCAGTGAAGACCCTTCCTACGAGCAGTACTTC.

In nucleotides, the CDR3 is TGTGCCAGCAGCCATCGACAGAGTACAGTCCATGAGCAGTTCTTC. Translation: CASSHRQSTVHEQFF. The rearrangement uses TRBV6-5 and TRBJ2-1; D is perhaps TRBD1 (5 bases). Looked up from germline, CDR1 is MNHEY and CDR2 is SVGAGI. The CDR3 runs 15 residues. The germline V and J ends were trimmed by 6 bases and 8 bases, with 20 bases remaining between them.

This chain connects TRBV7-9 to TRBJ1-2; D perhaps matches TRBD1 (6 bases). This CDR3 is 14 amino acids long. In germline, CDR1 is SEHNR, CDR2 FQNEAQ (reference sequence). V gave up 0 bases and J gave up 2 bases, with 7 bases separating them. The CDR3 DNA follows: TGTGCCAGCAGCTTAGCAACAGGGAACTATGGCTACACCTTC. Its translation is CASSLATGNYGYTF.

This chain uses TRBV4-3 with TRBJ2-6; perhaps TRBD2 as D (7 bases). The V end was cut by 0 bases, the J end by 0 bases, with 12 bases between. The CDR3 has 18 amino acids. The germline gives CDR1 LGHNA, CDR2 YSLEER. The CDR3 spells CASSQEGEGVSGANVLTF. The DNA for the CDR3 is TGCGCCAGCAGCCAAGAGGGGGAGGGGGTCTCTGGGGCCAACGTCCTGACTTTC.

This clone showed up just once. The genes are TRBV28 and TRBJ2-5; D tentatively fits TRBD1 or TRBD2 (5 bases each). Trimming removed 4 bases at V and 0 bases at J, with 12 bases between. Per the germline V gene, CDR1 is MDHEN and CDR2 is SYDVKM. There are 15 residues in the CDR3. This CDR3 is CASSYPGTYQETQYF. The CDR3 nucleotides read TGTGCCAGCAGTTATCCCGGGACGTACCAAGAGACCCAGTACTTC.

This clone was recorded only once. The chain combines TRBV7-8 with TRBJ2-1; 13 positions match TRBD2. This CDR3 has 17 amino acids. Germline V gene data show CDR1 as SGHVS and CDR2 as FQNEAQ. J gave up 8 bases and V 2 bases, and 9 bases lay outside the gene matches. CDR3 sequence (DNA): TGTGCCAGCAGCTTAAGATGGACTAGCGGGAGTCGGGATGAGCAGTTCTTC. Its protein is CASSLRWTSGSRDEQFF.

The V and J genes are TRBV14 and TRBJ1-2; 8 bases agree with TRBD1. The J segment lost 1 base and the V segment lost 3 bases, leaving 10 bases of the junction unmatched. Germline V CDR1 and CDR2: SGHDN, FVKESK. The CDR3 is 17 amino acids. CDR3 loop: CASSQLPRGHGNYGYTF. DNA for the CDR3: TGTGCCAGCAGCCAGCTCCCCAGGGGGCATGGTAACTATGGCTACACCTTC.

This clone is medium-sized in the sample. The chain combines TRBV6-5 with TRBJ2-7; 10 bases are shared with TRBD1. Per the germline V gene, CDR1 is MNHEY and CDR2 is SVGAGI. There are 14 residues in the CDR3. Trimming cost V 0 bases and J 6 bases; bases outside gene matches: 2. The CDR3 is CASSYSGTGVEQYF. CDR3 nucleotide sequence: TGTGCCAGCAGTTACTCCGGGACAGGGGTCGAGCAGTACTTC.

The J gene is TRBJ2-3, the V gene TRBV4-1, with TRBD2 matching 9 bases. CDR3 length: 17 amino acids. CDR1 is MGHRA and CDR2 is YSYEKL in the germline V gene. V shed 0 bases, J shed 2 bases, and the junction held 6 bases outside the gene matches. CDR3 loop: CASSQDGLAGLTDTQYF. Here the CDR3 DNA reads TGCGCCAGCAGCCAAGACGGTCTAGCGGGGCTCACAGATACGCAGTATTTT.

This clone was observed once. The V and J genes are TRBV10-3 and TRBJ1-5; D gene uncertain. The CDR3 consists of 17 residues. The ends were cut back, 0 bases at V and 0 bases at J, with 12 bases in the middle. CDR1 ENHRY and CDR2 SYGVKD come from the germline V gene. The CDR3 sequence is CAISESKAKGSNQPQHF. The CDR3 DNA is TGTGCCATCAGTGAGTCGAAGGCAAAGGGTAGCAATCAGCCCCAGCATTTT.

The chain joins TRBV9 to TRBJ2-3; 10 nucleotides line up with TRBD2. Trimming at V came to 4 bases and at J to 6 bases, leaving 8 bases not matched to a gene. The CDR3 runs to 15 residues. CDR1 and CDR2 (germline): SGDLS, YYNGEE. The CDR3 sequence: CASSWTSGRGDTQYF. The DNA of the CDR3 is TGTGCCAGCAGCTGGACTAGCGGCCGCGGGGATACGCAGTATTTT.